Below, 22 T cell receptor beta chains from the same sample are listed, as sequenced in a study of vaccination and CD4 T cells after COVID-19 (dated by TCRdb to about 2022). Receptor libraries were prepared by PCR. Sequenced using an Illumina iSeq 100. DNA from cultured CD4+ T cells was subjected to TCR sequencing with the Oncomine TCR Beta short-read assay at the Johns Hopkins FTIC core. TCRdb trimmed public reads at Q25 via fastp, called clones via MiXCR and kept in-frame beta chains. When rows share a CDR3 protein, they turn into one entry using the most common DNA and genes. Recorded for this sample are about 7,000 distinct CDR3 sequences; around two thirds of them occurred a single time. The ten biggest clones cover about 30% of the sample. Interpreted using the paper, the treatment or condition label stands for: 10-day PBMC culture with coronavirus spike peptide pools or control peptides (ViraFEST assay).

Antigens of these TCRs are unknown. The source material was CD4+ T cells from blood, cultured in vitro. These receptor sequences come from a human donor who had recovered from COVID-19.

The V call is TRBV6-1, the J call TRBJ1-3, with D perhaps matching TRBD1 (5 bases). This CDR3 has 13 amino acids. Germline V gives CDR1 MNHNS, CDR2 SASEGT. Trimming took 6 bases from V and 2 from J, leaving 8 bases between them. Written as DNA, the CDR3 is TGTGCCAGCAGACAGGAGCCTGGAAACACCATATATTTT. Translation: CASRQEPGNTIYF.

A few counts support this clonotype. The chain carries TRBV6-2 or TRBV6-3 and TRBJ2-2; D is uncertain. The V gene's germline CDR1 is MNHEY and CDR2 SVGEGT. V lost 2 bases and J 0 bases, leaving 13 bases between the germline ends. The CDR3 contains 17 residues. As DNA, the CDR3 is TGTGCCAGCAGTTACCCCGGGCGGTACTCGAACACCGGGGAGCTGTTTTTT. Its translation is CASSYPGRYSNTGELFF.

V usage is TRBV20-1 and J usage is TRBJ2-6; unclear D gene. Germline V gene data show CDR1 as DFQATT and CDR2 as SNEGSKA (reference sequence). The CDR3 is 15 residues long. Trimming shortened V by 0 bases and J by 0 bases, and 6 bases separated the two germline ends. The CDR3 DNA reads TGCAGTGCTAGAGATATAAACTCTGGGGCCAACGTCCTGACTTTC. It is translated as CSARDINSGANVLTF.

This chain uses TRBV7-9 with TRBJ1-2; 8 nucleotides align to TRBD1. The CDR3 extends over 12 amino acids. With V trimmed by 1 base and J by 10 bases, 2 bases remained unmatched. The germline V gene encodes CDR1 SEHNR and CDR2 FQNEAQ (reference sequence). The CDR3 DNA follows: TGTGCCAGCAGCTTAGTACAGGGGGACTACACCTTC. This codes for CASSLVQGDYTF.

This clonotype was picked up one time. The chain is built from TRBV20-1 and TRBJ1-1, with unresolved D. Looked up from germline, CDR1 is DFQATT and CDR2 is SNEGSKA (reference sequence). The CDR3 covers 13 residues. Trimming left V 0 bases short and J 0 bases short, with 5 bases between. CDR3 sequence reads: CSARDRLNTEAFF. The CDR3 DNA is TGCAGTGCTAGAGACCGTTTGAACACTGAAGCTTTCTTT.

J is TRBJ1-5 and V is TRBV19, with 9 bases matching TRBD1. The germline V gene encodes CDR1 LNHDA and CDR2 SQIVND (reference sequence). V lost 9 bases to trimming and J lost 7 bases; unmatched junction nucleotides: 10. CDR3 length: 14 residues. CDR3 sequence reads: CASREQGAGQPQHF. The CDR3 DNA follows: TGTGCCAGCCGTGAACAGGGGGCCGGGCAGCCCCAGCATTTT.

The V and J genes are TRBV6-5 and TRBJ1-2, with D uncertain. The CDR3 has 14 amino acids. V gave up 4 bases and J gave up 4 bases, with 13 bases separating them. The V gene's germline CDR1 is MNHEY and CDR2 SVGAGI. The CDR3 region is CASSSAGLSYGYTF. CDR3 nucleotides: TGTGCCAGCAGTTCCGCCGGGCTCTCCTATGGCTACACCTTC.

This clonotype was recorded a few times. The chain is built from TRBV11-3 and TRBJ2-5; D is possibly TRBD2 (6 bases). In germline, CDR1 is SGHNT, CDR2 YENEEA. The CDR3 is made up of 13 amino acids. Trimming pared 1 base from V and 4 bases from J, leaving 7 bases between. The CDR3 DNA is TGTGCCAGCAGCTTAGTGCGGGGAGAGACCCAGTACTTC. Amino acids: CASSLVRGETQYF.

The V gene is TRBV2, the J gene TRBJ2-4; 7 bases fit TRBD1. Germline CDR1 is SNHLY and CDR2 is FYNNEI. The CDR3 totals 15 residues. The trim removed 6 bases at V and 4 bases at J, leaving 9 bases unmatched. The CDR3 coding sequence is TGTGCCAGCAGCGAGGGACAGCCAGGAAAAAACATTCAGTACTTC. This codes for CASSEGQPGKNIQYF.

This clonotype was seen only a few times. The rearrangement links TRBV7-2 to TRBJ1-2; D is ambiguous. CDR1 SGHTA and CDR2 FQGNSA come from the germline V gene. Trimming stripped 3 bases from V and 0 bases from J, with 5 bases between. CDR3 length: 13 amino acids. CDR3 residues: CASSLLANYGYTF. In DNA, the CDR3 is TGTGCCAGCAGCTTGCTAGCTAACTATGGCTACACCTTC.

The gene calls are TRBV10-3 and TRBJ2-3; D remains ambiguous. Deletions cut 1 base from V and 0 bases from J, with 8 bases between. Germline CDR1 is ENHRY and CDR2 is SYGVKD. CDR3 length: 15 amino acids. The CDR3 nucleotides are TGTGCCATCAGTGAGTTAGCAGAAAGCACAGATACGCAGTATTTT. Translating it yields CAISELAESTDTQYF.

The sample holds one count of this clonotype. The genes are TRBV10-3 and TRBJ1-1; 7 nucleotides line up with TRBD1. Germline CDR1 ENHRY, CDR2 SYGVKD. V gave up 11 bases and J gave up 1 base; unmatched junction bases: 7. The CDR3 consists of 13 residues. CDR3 region: CALRGTANTEAFF. CDR3 nucleotides: TGTGCCCTCCGAGGGACAGCGAACACTGAAGCTTTCTTT.

The chain employs TRBV20-1 and TRBJ1-5; D unclear. Germline V CDR1 and CDR2: DFQATT, SNEGSKA (reference sequence). Trimming stripped 3 bases from V and 3 bases from J, with 12 bases between. This CDR3 is built from 14 residues. CDR3 loop: CSASQAENNQPQHF. CDR3 DNA: TGCAGTGCTAGTCAGGCAGAGAACAATCAGCCCCAGCATTTT.

V and J are TRBV10-3 and TRBJ1-1; D ambiguous. Trimming pared 4 bases from V and 2 bases from J, leaving 8 bases between. Germline lookup yields CDR1 ENHRY and CDR2 SYGVKD. This CDR3 has 13 amino acids. CDR3 protein: CAISVGSNTEAFF. The CDR3 region has the DNA TGTGCCATCAGTGTCGGCAGTAACACTGAAGCTTTCTTT.

This chain links TRBV7-2 with TRBJ2-3; the D gene could be TRBD1 or TRBD2 (5 bases each). Germline V lookup: CDR1 SGHTA, CDR2 FQGNSA. V lost 0 bases and J 2 bases, leaving 6 bases between the germline ends. The CDR3 has 14 residues. The CDR3 here is CASSLAGVTDTQYF. The CDR3 region has the DNA TGTGCCAGCAGCTTAGCGGGGGTCACAGATACGCAGTATTTT.

This chain uses TRBV7-9 with TRBJ2-3, with TRBD1 matching over 7 bases. In germline, CDR1 is SEHNR, CDR2 FQNEAQ (reference sequence). This CDR3 is built from 17 residues. The V segment lost 7 bases and the J segment 0 bases; nucleotides outside the gene matches: 13. The CDR3 bases are TGTGCCAGCACCCCATTATCGGGACAGAGGAGCACAGATACGCAGTATTTT. Protein product: CASTPLSGQRSTDTQYF.

This clonotype came up a few times. V gene TRBV20-1 combines with J gene TRBJ1-2, with 9 bases identical to TRBD1. V was clipped by 3 bases and J by 0 bases; unmatched bases: 11. The CDR3 covers 17 residues. CDR1 and CDR2 (germline): DFQATT, SNEGSKA (reference sequence). The CDR3 nucleotides are TGCAGTGCTAGTCTGGACAGGGGAACTTTTACTAACTATGGCTACACCTTC. Translation gives CSASLDRGTFTNYGYTF.

The chain uses TRBV2 and TRBJ1-1; 8 positions agree with TRBD1. After removal of 6 bases from V and 1 base from J, the junction contained 4 bases not matched to a gene. Germline-derived CDR1 and CDR2 are SNHLY and FYNNEI. The length of the CDR3 is 14 residues. The DNA for the CDR3 is TGTGCCAGCAGCATACAGGGGGGGAACACTGAAGCTTTCTTT. Amino acids: CASSIQGGNTEAFF.

The chain carries TRBV27 and TRBJ1-6, with 7 bases lining up with TRBD1. V shed 8 bases, J shed 9 bases, and the junction held 10 bases outside the gene matches. Germline lookup yields CDR1 MNHEY and CDR2 SMNVEV (reference sequence). The CDR3 runs to 14 residues. The CDR3 DNA reads TGTGCCAGCGGAAACAGGGGTGTGGGTTCACCCCTCCACTTT. Protein product: CASGNRGVGSPLHF.

J is TRBJ1-1 and V is TRBV7-2, with D possibly matching TRBD1 (5 bases). The CDR3 extends over 16 amino acids. Per germline, CDR1 SGHTA and CDR2 FQGNSA. V lost 1 base to trimming and J lost 1 base, with 13 bases between them. The CDR3 DNA is TGTGCCAGCAGCTTAGTCTGGGGACCGTCGAACACTGAAGCTTTCTTT. This encodes CASSLVWGPSNTEAFF.

In this sample, this clonotype turned up a few times. V is TRBV20-1 and J is TRBJ1-2; D not certain. CDR1 and CDR2 from the germline V gene are DFQATT and SNEGSKA (reference sequence). Trimming stripped 1 base from V and 4 bases from J, with 10 bases between. The CDR3 runs 13 residues. CDR3 in DNA: TGCAGTGCTAGAGTCGAAGGACGCTATGGCTACACCTTC. It translates to CSARVEGRYGYTF.

This chain links TRBV28 with TRBJ2-7; a possible D gene is TRBD2 (6 bases). The V end was cut by 5 bases, the J end by 7 bases, with 12 bases between. The germline CDR1 and CDR2 sequences are MDHEN and SYDVKM. The CDR3 is made up of 12 amino acids. CDR3 protein: CASSRRVSEQYF. CDR3 coding DNA: TGTGCCAGCAGTAGGAGGGTTAGTGAGCAGTACTTC.